These T cell receptor beta chains were read from a single sample in a study of pediatric ulcerative colitis. Repertoires were generated with immunoSEQ multiplex PCR, while TCRdb's copy carries only in-frame clones and drops some. Of tens of thousands of clones listed, around 81% are singletons. Sequenced: gut tissue. The receptors derive from a girl aged 5-17 years with moderate ulcerative colitis. The CDR3 runs from the conserved cysteine through the conserved F or W. The order of the fields is V gene, clone size, D gene, J gene, CDR3 DNA, CDR3 protein. A D gene is named only where the DNA matches it firmly. Some rows mark clone size as missing; the rest say once, few, many or name a class of expanded clone.

TRBV2	NA	TRBD2	TRBJ2-2	TGTGCCAGCAGTGATTCAGCGGGAGGGGGGACCGGGGAGCTGTTTTTT	CASSDSAGGGTGELFF
TRBV5-1	few	NA	TRBJ2-2	TGCGCCAGCAGTTTTACAGGGCCGCGTGGGGCCGGGGAGCTGTTTTTT	CASSFTGPRGAGELFF
TRBV14	NA	TRBD1	TRBJ1-2	TGTGCCAGCAGCCAAGGTACTGACAGGGCCCTCTATGGCTACACCTTC	CASSQGTDRALYGYTF
TRBV7-1	once	NA	TRBJ1-4	TGTGCCAGCAGCTTATCACTTGCAACTAATGAAAAACTGTTTTTT	CASSLSLATNEKLFF
TRBV30	NA	NA	TRBJ1-6	TGTGCCTGGAGTGCCGGGGAGGGAGAAGTTAGTTCACCCCTCCACTTT	CAWSAGEGEVSSPLHF
TRBV15	NA	TRBD2	TRBJ2-1	TGTGCCACCAGCGAGACTAGCGGGAGATACAATGAGCAGTTCTTC	CATSETSGRYNEQFF
TRBV30	few	NA	TRBJ1-4	TGTGCCTGGAGTCGGGAGGGGATGGGAAAACTGTTTTTT	CAWSREGMGKLFF
TRBV9	NA	NA	TRBJ2-1	TGTGCCAGCAGCGTAGGGCTGTCTATCAATGAGCAGTTCTTC	CASSVGLSINEQFF
TRBV2	NA	NA	TRBJ1-4	TGTGCCACCAACAGGGATACCAATGAAAAACTGTTTTTT	CATNRDTNEKLFF
TRBV6-5	NA	NA	TRBJ1-1	TGTGCCAGCAGTTACTATGGGGGTTTTTTAAACACTGAAGCTTTCTTT	CASSYYGGFLNTEAFF
TRBV5-4	NA	TRBD2	TRBJ2-2	TGTGCCAGCAGCTTAGCGGGGGTGAGGACCGGGGAGCTGTTTTTT	CASSLAGVRTGELFF
TRBV4-2	once	TRBD2	TRBJ2-7	TGTGCCAGCAGCCAACGAGGGGGACTAGCGCACGAGCAGTACTTC	CASSQRGGLAHEQYF
TRBV11-2	few	NA	TRBJ1-1	TGTGCCAGCAGCCGCCCCCTGGGTACTGAAGCTTTCTTT	CASSRPLGTEAFF
TRBV5-1	NA	NA	TRBJ2-5	TGCGCCAGCAGCTTGGGATCGGTCCAAGAGACCCAGTACTTC	CASSLGSVQETQYF
TRBV19	few	NA	TRBJ1-1	TGTGCCAGTAGTTTCTCGACGGGATTGGAGACTGAAGCTTTCTTT	CASSFSTGLETEAFF
TRBV29-1	NA	NA	TRBJ2-1	TGCAGCGTGACATCGGGGGTCTCCTACAATGAGCAGTTCTTC	CSVTSGVSYNEQFF
TRBV4-1	NA	TRBD2	TRBJ2-3	TGCGCCAGCAGCCAAATATTGGCGGGAGATCGCACAGATACGCAGTATTTT	CASSQILAGDRTDTQYF
TRBV5-5	NA	NA	TRBJ2-7	TGTGCCAGCAGCTTGAACCCCAGCGGGTACGAGCAGTACTTC	CASSLNPSGYEQYF
TRBV5-6	NA	NA	TRBJ1-2	TGTGCCAGCAGCTTGTATCGGGGACCGGATGGCTACACCTTC	CASSLYRGPDGYTF
TRBV9	NA	NA	TRBJ1-2	TGTGCCAGCAGCCCCTGGGGGGGTTGGGGCTACACCTTC	CASSPWGGWGYTF
TRBV4-3	NA	TRBD2	TRBJ2-1	TGCGCCAGCAGCCAAGACGGACGCGGGGGATACAATGAGCAGTTCTTC	CASSQDGRGGYNEQFF
TRBV27	NA	NA	TRBJ2-5	TGTGCCAGCAGTTCCGATGGGGGAGGAGAGACCCAGTACTTC	CASSSDGGGETQYF
TRBV19	NA	NA	TRBJ2-1	TGTGCCAGTAGTCAAGGCTCCTACAATGAGCAGTTCTTC	CASSQGSYNEQFF
TRBV5-1	NA	NA	TRBJ2-7	TGCGCCAGCAGCTTGGGGGACAAGGACGCCGAGCAGTACTTC	CASSLGDKDAEQYF
TRBV5-8	few	NA	TRBJ1-6	TGTGCCAGCAGCTCCAACCGGGGATATAATTCACCCCTCCACTTT	CASSSNRGYNSPLHF
TRBV9	NA	NA	TRBJ1-6	TGTGCCAGCAGTAGTAGGGGGAGCTCCTATAATTCACCCCTCCACTTT	CASSSRGSSYNSPLHF
TRBV7-6	NA	NA	TRBJ1-1	TGTGCCAGCAGCCCCGAACCTAACACTGAAGCTTTCTTT	CASSPEPNTEAFF
TRBV21-1	NA	NA	TRBJ2-1	TGTGCCAGCAGCAAACCGAACGCCGACACCAGCTCCTACAATGAGCAGTTCTTC	CASSKPNADTSSYNEQFF
TRBV6-5	NA	NA	TRBJ1-1	TGTGCCAGCAGTGCCTGGGTGAACACTGAAGCTTTCTTT	CASSAWVNTEAFF
TRBV19	NA	NA	TRBJ2-6	TGTGCCAGTACCGGTAGGGAAAAATACTCTGGGGCCAACGTCCTGACTTTC	CASTGREKYSGANVLTF
TRBV7-9	NA	NA	TRBJ1-1	TGTGCCAGCAGCCCACAGGGAACGGACTTTAACACTGAAGCTTTCTTT	CASSPQGTDFNTEAFF
TRBV7-9	NA	TRBD1	TRBJ1-3	TGTGCCAGCAGCTCCCCGGACAGGGGAGGAAACACCATATATTTT	CASSSPDRGGNTIYF
TRBV5-1	few	NA	TRBJ2-7	TGCGCCAGCAGCTTGGACTACGAGCAGTACTTC	CASSLDYEQYF
TRBV25-1	NA	NA	TRBJ1-1	TGTGCCAGCAGTGAATATGGGGAGAACACTGAAGCTTTCTTT	CASSEYGENTEAFF
TRBV9	NA	TRBD2	TRBJ2-7	TGTGCCAGCAGCGTAGGATACTCTAGCGGGGGGGCCCACGAGCAGTACTTC	CASSVGYSSGGAHEQYF
TRBV7-4	once	NA	TRBJ2-3	TGTGCCAGCAGCTTCTCTGGGAAGGCGTCCCTCACGCAGTATTTT	CASSFSGKASLTQYF
TRBV28	NA	TRBD2	TRBJ2-7	TGTGCCAGCAGTTTACGTGGGCTAGCGGGAGGGGCGTACGAGCAGTACTTC	CASSLRGLAGGAYEQYF
TRBV7-9	NA	NA	TRBJ2-3	TGTGCCAGCAGCTTGGGTGGACCCTCAGATACGCAGTATTTT	CASSLGGPSDTQYF
TRBV5-1	NA	NA	TRBJ1-2	TGCGCCAGCAGCTTGGAAGTGGATACCTCTAACTATGGCTACACCTTC	CASSLEVDTSNYGYTF
TRBV18	NA	NA	TRBJ1-2	TGTGCCAGCTCACCACCCCCCAGCACGACCTACACCTTC	CASSPPPSTTYTF
TRBV10-1	NA	TRBD2	TRBJ2-5	TGCGCCAGCAGTGACCCGGCTAGCGGGAGGTTCCAAGAGACCCAGTACTTC	CASSDPASGRFQETQYF
TRBV5-1	NA	NA	TRBJ1-2	TGCGCCAGCAGCTTGGAGCGGCAGGGAAGCTCAATCTATGGCTACACCTTC	CASSLERQGSSIYGYTF